This passage covers 4 T cell receptor beta chains from one sample sequenced in a study of technical replicates of blood from four donors. Using immunoSEQ multiplex PCR, the repertoire was profiled, and TCRdb retains in-frame clones only, with some absent. This sample has 60,000 to 90,000 clones, with approximately 95% found just once. The sample comprised T cells isolated from PBMCs. The receptors originated from a human donor in good health.

The J gene is TRBJ1-6, the V gene TRBV7-3; D is ambiguous. The CDR3 extends over 14 amino acids. CDR1 is SGHTA, CDR2 FQGTGA, per germline. V shed 8 bases and J shed 7 bases, with 15 bases lying between them. The CDR3 nucleotides read TGTGCCAGCGCCCCCCTGGGCGGGAATTCACCCCTCCACTTT. Translated, it gives CASAPLGGNSPLHF. The entire variable domain, with the rest obtained from reference TRBV7-3 and TRBJ1-6, is as follows: GAGVSQTPSNKVTEKGKYVELRCDPISGHTALYWYRQSLGQGPEFLIYFQGTGAADDSGLPNDRFFAVRPEGSVSTLKIQRTERGDSAVYLCASAPLGGNSPLHFGNGTRLTVT.

The J gene is TRBJ2-7, the V gene TRBV7-9, with no clear D. The length of the CDR3 is 11 residues. The V gene lost 5 bases and the J gene lost 5 bases, with 7 bases spanning the gap. The germline gives CDR1 SEHNR, CDR2 FQNEAQ (reference sequence). DNA for the CDR3: TGTGCCAGCAGCCTAAACCACGAGCAGTACTTC. Translation gives CASSLNHEQYF.

This rearrangement joins TRBV12-5 to TRBJ2-7; 7 bases match TRBD1. Germline CDR1 and CDR2: LGHNT and FRNRAP. There are 16 residues in the CDR3. With V trimmed by 0 bases and J by 5 bases, 10 bases remained unmatched. Here the CDR3 reads CASGLVLGRGSHEQYF. In nucleotides, the CDR3 is TGTGCTAGTGGTTTGGTACTGGGCAGGGGGTCCCACGAGCAGTACTTC.

V is TRBV4-1 and J is TRBJ2-1; D is ambiguous. CDR3 size: 13 residues. Trimming removed 0 bases at V and 7 bases at J, with 7 bases between. Germline V lookup: CDR1 MGHRA, CDR2 YSYEKL. The CDR3 spells CASSQDPGNEQFF. The CDR3 DNA follows: TGCGCCAGCAGCCAAGATCCCGGGAATGAGCAGTTCTTC.